This TCR beta chain was identified in a study of graft-versus-host responses after intestinal transplantation. Study background: Every recipient had anti-thymocyte globulin induction and approximately three years of tacrolimus plus steroids.

Clones were sequenced by immunoSEQ multiplex PCR, and TCRdb holds only the in-frame ones, with some missing. The table lists tens of thousands of clones, 85% to 95% of them singletons. Only one count was recorded for this clone. The antigen remains unidentified. Germline CDR1 MGHRA, CDR2 YSYEKL. V dropped 0 bases and J dropped 4 bases, with 10 bases sitting between them. The CDR3 has 14 amino acids. This chain joins TRBV4-1 and TRBJ2-7; no firm D call. This TCR was recovered from a human donor who was the organ donor for an intestinal transplant. Material: unstimulated CD8+ T cells sorted from spleen or lymph node cells, obtained before transplant. This CDR3 reads CASSQDPQGYEQYF. The CDR3 coding sequence is TGCGCCAGCAGCCAAGATCCGCAAGGTTACGAGCAGTACTTC.